In its sample, the clone carrying this T cell receptor (beta chain) was seen once. Its antigen is not identified. CDR1 and CDR2 from the germline V gene are MNHNY and SVGAGI (reference sequence). This CDR3 contains 13 residues. Trimming cost V 3 bases and J 3 bases, with 8 bases left between them. The data were taken from a study of CD8 T cells in ankylosing spondylitis. Study results and caveats: Clones linked with disease were CD8+ and fairly uncommon in the peripheral blood. A TCR beta motif of 7 to 9 highly homologous variants seemed to mark ankylosing spondylitis blood.

Quantitative 5'-RACE with molecular barcodes was used to make the TCR beta libraries. One entry per CDR3 protein, called by TCRdb with MiXCR from the 5' RACE reads. The sample includes 350,000 or so distinct CDR3 sequences, about 14% of them seen just once. The receptor's source is a male donor with ankylosing spondylitis or in good health (not recorded which). The sequenced sample was blood, either unsorted or a sorted T cell fraction (not recorded which). The gene calls are TRBV6-6 and TRBJ1-1; D is ambiguous. The CDR3 region has the DNA TGTGCCAGCAGTTATCGGTTGGACACTGAAGCTTTCTTT. Encoded protein: CASSYRLDTEAFF.